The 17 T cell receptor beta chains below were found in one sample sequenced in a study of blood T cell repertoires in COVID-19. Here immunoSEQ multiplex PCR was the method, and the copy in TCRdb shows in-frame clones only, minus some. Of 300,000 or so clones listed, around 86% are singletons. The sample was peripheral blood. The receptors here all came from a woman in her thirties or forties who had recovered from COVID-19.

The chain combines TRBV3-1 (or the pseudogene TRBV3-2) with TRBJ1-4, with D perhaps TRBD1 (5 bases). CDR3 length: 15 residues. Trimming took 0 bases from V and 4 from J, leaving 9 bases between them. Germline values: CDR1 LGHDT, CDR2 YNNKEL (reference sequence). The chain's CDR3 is CASSQELGLNEKLFF. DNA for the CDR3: TGTGCCAGCAGCCAAGAATTGGGGCTTAATGAAAAACTGTTTTTT.

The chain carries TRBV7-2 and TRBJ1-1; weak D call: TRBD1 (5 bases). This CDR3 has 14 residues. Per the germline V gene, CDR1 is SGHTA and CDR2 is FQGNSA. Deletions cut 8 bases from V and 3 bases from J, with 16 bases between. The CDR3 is CASHSQRGDTEAFF. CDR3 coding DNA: TGTGCCAGCCACTCCCAGCGGGGGGACACTGAAGCTTTCTTT. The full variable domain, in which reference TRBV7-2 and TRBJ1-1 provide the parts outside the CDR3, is GAGVSQSPSNKVTEKGKDVELRCDPISGHTALYWYRQSLGQGLEFLIYFQGNSAPDKSGLPSDRFSAERTGGSVSTLTIQRTQQEDSAVYLCASHSQRGDTEAFFGQGTRLTVV.

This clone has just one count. CDR3 nucleotides: TGCAGCGTTGGAGGAGGGACGAGCTCTGGAAACACCATATATTTT. Protein: CSVGGGTSSGNTIYF. The V gene is TRBV29-1, the J gene TRBJ1-3, with a tentative D call TRBD1 (5 bases). In germline, CDR1 is SQVTM, CDR2 ANQGSEA. V lost 4 bases and J lost 0, with 13 bases in between. The CDR3 spans 15 residues. Full variable domain (outside the CDR3, taken from reference TRBV29-1 and TRBJ1-3): SAVISQKPSRDICQRGTSLTIQCQVDSQVTMMFWYRQQPGQSLTLIATANQGSEATYESGFVIDKFPISRPNLTFSTLTVSNMSPEDSSIYLCSVGGGTSSGNTIYFGEGSWLTVV.

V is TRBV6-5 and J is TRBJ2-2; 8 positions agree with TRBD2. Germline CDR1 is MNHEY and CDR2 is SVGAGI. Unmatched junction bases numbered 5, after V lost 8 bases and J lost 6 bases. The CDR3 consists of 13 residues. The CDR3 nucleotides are TGTGCCAGCCGGGGGGGCCTGTCCGGGGAGCTGTTTTTT. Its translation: CASRGGLSGELFF.

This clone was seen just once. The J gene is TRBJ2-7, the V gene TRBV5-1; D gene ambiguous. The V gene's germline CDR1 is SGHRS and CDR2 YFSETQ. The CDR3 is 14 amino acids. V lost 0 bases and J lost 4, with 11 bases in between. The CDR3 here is CASSLDSTDYEQYF. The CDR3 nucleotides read TGCGCCAGCAGCTTGGACAGCACAGATTACGAGCAGTACTTC.

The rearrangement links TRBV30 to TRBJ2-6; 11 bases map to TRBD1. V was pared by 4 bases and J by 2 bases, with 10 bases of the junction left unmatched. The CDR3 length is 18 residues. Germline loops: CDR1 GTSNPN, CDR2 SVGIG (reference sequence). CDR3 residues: CAWNFRDRGLTGANVLTF. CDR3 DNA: TGTGCCTGGAATTTCCGGGACAGGGGGTTGACTGGGGCCAACGTCCTGACTTTC.

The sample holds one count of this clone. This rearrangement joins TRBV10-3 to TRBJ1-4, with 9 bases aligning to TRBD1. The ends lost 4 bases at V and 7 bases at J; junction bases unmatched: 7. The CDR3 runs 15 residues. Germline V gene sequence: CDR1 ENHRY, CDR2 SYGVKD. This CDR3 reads CAISVGQGMGEKLFF. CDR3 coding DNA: TGTGCCATCAGTGTCGGACAGGGGATGGGTGAAAAACTGTTTTTT.

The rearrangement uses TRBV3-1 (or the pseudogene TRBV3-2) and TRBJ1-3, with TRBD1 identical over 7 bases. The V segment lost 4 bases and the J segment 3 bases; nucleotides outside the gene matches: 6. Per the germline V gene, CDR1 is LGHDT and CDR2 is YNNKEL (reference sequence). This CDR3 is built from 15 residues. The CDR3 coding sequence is TGTGCCAGCAGCCGACAAGGGGGCCGTGGAAACACCATATATTTT. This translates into CASSRQGGRGNTIYF.

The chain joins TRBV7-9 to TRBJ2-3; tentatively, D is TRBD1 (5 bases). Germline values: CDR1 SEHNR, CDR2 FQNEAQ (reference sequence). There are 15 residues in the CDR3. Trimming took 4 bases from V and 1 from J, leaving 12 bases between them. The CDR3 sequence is CASSSRGGGTDTQYF. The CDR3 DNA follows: TGTGCCAGCAGCTCTAGGGGTGGGGGCACAGATACGCAGTATTTT.

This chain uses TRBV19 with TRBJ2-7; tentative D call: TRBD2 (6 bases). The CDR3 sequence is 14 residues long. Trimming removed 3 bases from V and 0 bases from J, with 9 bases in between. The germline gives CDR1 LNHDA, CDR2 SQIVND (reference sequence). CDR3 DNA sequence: TGTGCCAGTAGTATGGGACTCAGCTCCTACGAGCAGTACTTC. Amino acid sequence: CASSMGLSSYEQYF.

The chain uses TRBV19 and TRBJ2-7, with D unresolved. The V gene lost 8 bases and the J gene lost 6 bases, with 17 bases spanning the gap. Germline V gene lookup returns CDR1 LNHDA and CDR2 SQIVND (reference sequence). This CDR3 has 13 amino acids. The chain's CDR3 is CASLNSTSAEQYF. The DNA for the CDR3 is TGTGCCAGTCTGAACAGTACTTCTGCCGAGCAGTACTTC.

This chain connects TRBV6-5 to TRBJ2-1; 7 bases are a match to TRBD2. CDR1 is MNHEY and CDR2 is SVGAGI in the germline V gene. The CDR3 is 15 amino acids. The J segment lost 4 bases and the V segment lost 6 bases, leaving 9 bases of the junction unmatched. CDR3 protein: CASSRGTNPYNEQFF. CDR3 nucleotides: TGTGCCAGCAGCCGCGGGACTAACCCATACAATGAGCAGTTCTTC.

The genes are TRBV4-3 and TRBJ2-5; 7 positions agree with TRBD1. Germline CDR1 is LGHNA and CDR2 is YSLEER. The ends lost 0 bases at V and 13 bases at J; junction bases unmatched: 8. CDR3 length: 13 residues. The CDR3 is CASSQDPATGTYF. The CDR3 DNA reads TGCGCCAGCAGCCAAGATCCGGCGACAGGGACGTACTTC.

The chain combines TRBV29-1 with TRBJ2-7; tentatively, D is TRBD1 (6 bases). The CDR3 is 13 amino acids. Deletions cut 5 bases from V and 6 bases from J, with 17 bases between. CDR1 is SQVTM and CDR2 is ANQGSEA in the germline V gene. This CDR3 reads CSVRSTGRGEQYF. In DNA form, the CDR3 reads TGCAGCGTTAGGAGTACAGGGAGAGGCGAGCAGTACTTC.

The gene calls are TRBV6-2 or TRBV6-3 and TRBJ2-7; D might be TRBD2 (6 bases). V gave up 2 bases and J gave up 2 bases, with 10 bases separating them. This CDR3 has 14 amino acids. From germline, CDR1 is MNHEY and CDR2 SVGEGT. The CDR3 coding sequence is TGTGCCAGCAGTTACGGGCGGGGTACCTACGAGCAGTACTTC. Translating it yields CASSYGRGTYEQYF.

The CDR3 reads CASSPTRVGYGYTF. Here the CDR3 DNA reads TGTGCCAGCTCACCCACGAGGGTAGGGTATGGCTACACCTTC. The chain is built from TRBV18 and TRBJ1-2; D remains unclear. The CDR3 runs to 14 residues. Trimming shortened V by 3 bases and J by 5 bases, and 13 bases separated the two germline ends. Germline CDR1 and CDR2: KGHSH and LQKENI.

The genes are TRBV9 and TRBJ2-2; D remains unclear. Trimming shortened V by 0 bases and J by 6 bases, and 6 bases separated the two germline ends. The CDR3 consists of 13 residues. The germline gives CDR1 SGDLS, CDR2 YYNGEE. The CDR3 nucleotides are TGTGCCAGCAGCGTAGCCCAATCCGGGGAGCTGTTTTTT. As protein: CASSVAQSGELFF.